Following are 9 T cell receptor beta chains from one sample sequenced in a study of T cells in Graves' hyperthyroidism and ophthalmopathy. TCR beta CDR3 regions were amplified from RNA transcripts. Carried out on the TCR CDR3, a first-round RT-PCR used the HTBI primer set. One entry per CDR3 protein results from TCRdb running MiXCR on the multiplex PCR reads. The repertoire has 600,000 or so distinct CDR3 sequences, 46% of them found once; the top ten carry 8.2%. Material: peripheral blood or thyroid tissue (not recorded which). The receptor source for this set is a woman between 18 and 30 years old with Graves' hyperthyroidism.

A note on this clonotype: The junction does not match germline at one end; this may be a read error. The CDR3 sequence: CASSDGFYSNQPQHF. The DNA of the CDR3 is TGTGCCAGCAGTGACGGTTTTTATAGCAATCAGCCCCAGCATTTT. The chain couples TRBV24-1 to TRBJ1-5; unclear D gene. This CDR3 region has 15 residues. Germline loops: CDR1 KGHDR, CDR2 SFDVKD.

This rearrangement joins TRBV2 to TRBJ1-2; D is unclear. Germline CDR1 reads SNHLY; CDR2 reads FYNNEI. The CDR3 contains 11 residues. The V gene lost 10 bases and the J gene lost 8 bases, with 14 bases spanning the gap. The chain's CDR3 is CATKREGGYTF. CDR3 nucleotides: TGTGCCACGAAGCGGGAAGGGGGCTACACCTTC. Filled out from reference TRBV2 and TRBJ1-2, the complete variable domain reads EPEVTQTPSHQVTQMGQEVILRCVPISNHLYFYWYRQILGQKVEFLVSFYNNEISEKSEIFDDQFSVERPDGSNFTLKIRSTKLEDSAMYFCATKREGGYTFGSGTRLTVV.

At least ten counts were recorded for this clonotype. The chain couples TRBV2 to TRBJ1-1; no clear D. V lost 6 bases and J 3 bases, leaving 11 bases between the germline ends. CDR3 length equals 13 residues. Germline V lookup: CDR1 SNHLY, CDR2 FYNNEI. The CDR3 coding sequence is TGTGCCAGCAGCGTCAGGACGGACACTGAAGCTTTCTTT. This gives the protein CASSVRTDTEAFF.

A word on this clonotype: A clone one base away is much larger, so this may be a read error. The chain combines TRBV2 with TRBJ1-2; D uncertain. The CDR3 sequence is 10 residues long. Per germline, CDR1 SNHLY and CDR2 FYNNEI. This chain's CDR3 is CASSGPGYAF. The DNA for the CDR3 is TGTGCCAGCAGTGGTCCGGGCTACGCCTTC.

This chain links TRBV2 with TRBJ2-6; D might be TRBD1 (5 bases). CDR3 size: 16 residues. From germline, CDR1 is SNHLY and CDR2 FYNNEI. The V gene lost 6 bases and the J gene lost 0 bases, with 12 bases spanning the gap. The CDR3 protein is CASSLPDNSGANVLTF. Here the CDR3 DNA reads TGTGCCAGCAGCCTTCCGGACAACTCTGGGGCCAACGTCCTGACTTTC.

V usage is TRBV29-1 and J usage is TRBJ2-6; unclear D gene. Per germline, CDR1 SQVTM and CDR2 ANQGSEA. The CDR3 sequence is 10 residues long. DNA for the CDR3: TGCAGTCATGGGGCCAACGTCCTGACTTTC. It codes for CSHGANVLTF.

V and J are TRBV10-3 and TRBJ2-5, with 10 bases fitting TRBD1. Losses at the gene ends were 10 bases for V and 4 bases for J; bases not matched to a gene: 3. The CDR3 has 12 residues. Germline CDR1 ENHRY, CDR2 SYGVKD. The CDR3 DNA is TGTGCCACCTGGACAGGGGGAGAGACCCAGTACTTC. It specifies CATWTGGETQYF.

The chain employs TRBV29-1 and TRBJ2-7; TRBD2 aligns across 9 bases. Germline-derived CDR1 and CDR2 are SQVTM and ANQGSEA. The CDR3 loop spans 14 amino acids. The trim removed 1 base at V and 7 bases at J, leaving 8 bases unmatched. CDR3: CSVEGLAARGEQYF. For the CDR3, the DNA is TGCAGCGTTGAAGGACTAGCGGCCCGGGGGGAGCAGTACTTC.

In this sample, this clonotype turned up a few times. J is TRBJ2-2 and V is TRBV10-3; D is perhaps TRBD2 (5 bases). Germline V gene lookup returns CDR1 ENHRY and CDR2 SYGVKD. V was cut by 10 bases and J by 4 bases, with 13 bases left in between. This CDR3 comprises 13 residues. The CDR3 here is CASERAGTGELFF. The DNA for the CDR3 is TGTGCCAGCGAGAGGGCGGGCACCGGGGAGCTGTTTTTT.